A single T cell receptor (beta chain) is shown here with its context. The sample is drawn from a study of blood T cell repertoires in COVID-19. Study-wide background: Donors in the United States, Italy and Spain gave samples during acute or convalescent COVID-19. The analysed material was cDNA or gDNA that came from T cells, B-cell-depleted T cells, or PBMCs.

Assay used: immunoSEQ multiplex PCR; TCRdb lists only in-frame clones, some missing. This table holds over 150,000 clones, about 88% found once. V lost 4 bases and J lost 5, with 11 bases in between. CDR1 is SGHVS and CDR2 is FNYEAQ in the germline V gene. There are 13 residues in the CDR3. V usage is TRBV7-6 and J usage is TRBJ1-1; the D is unclear. The sequence was collected from a man aged 50 to 59 who had recovered from COVID-19. Sequenced: peripheral blood. The CDR3 protein is CASSSETGTEAFF. As DNA, the CDR3 is TGTGCCAGCAGCTCTGAGACGGGGACTGAAGCTTTCTTT.